The present entry profiles one T cell receptor beta chain with its context. Its antigen is not identified. This sample stems from a study of cytotoxic CD8 clonotypes in ibrutinib-treated CLL. Findings of the study overall: The times at which samples were taken varied between sustained-remission and progressing patients. Public clonotypes were rare and shrank or held steady on treatment. Clonality measured at baseline exceeded age-matched healthy donors, tracking circulating CD8+ T-cell counts.

The sequencing depth, 1 in 200,000 to 1 in 1 million T cells, was the target. The table came from immunoSEQ multiplex PCR; TCRdb's copy has only in-frame clones and leaves some out. The table records about 11,000 clones, about four fifths of them present only once. The CDR3 covers 16 residues. CDR1 SGHTA and CDR2 FQGTGA come from the germline V gene. The ends lost 5 bases at V and 0 bases at J; junction bases unmatched: 7. The TCR comes from a human donor with chronic lymphocytic leukemia. This sequence joins TRBV7-3 and TRBJ2-1; 7 positions agree with TRBD1. The source was PBMCs, collected at disease progression, from a patient treated with ibrutinib. Here the CDR3 reads CASSPGTVSSYNEQFF. The CDR3, as DNA: TGTGCCAGCAGCCCCGGGACAGTCAGCTCCTACAATGAGCAGTTCTTC.